The 14 T cell receptor beta chains below all came from one sample that was sequenced in a study of T cell changes during pregnancy in multiple sclerosis. Repertoires were generated with immunoSEQ multiplex PCR, while TCRdb's copy carries only in-frame clones and drops some. The repertoire holds around 59,000 clones, 93% seen once, with 3% to 4% in the top ten. The specimen comprised CD8+ T cells from peripheral blood mononuclear cells, sampled in the second trimester of pregnancy. All receptors derive from a female donor with multiple sclerosis, enrolled in a pregnancy study.

The chain is built from TRBV27 and TRBJ1-4; D is unclear. Germline CDR1 reads MNHEY; CDR2 reads SMNVEV (reference sequence). The CDR3 loop spans 15 amino acids. With 8 bases removed from V and 0 bases from J, the gap between germline ends came to 13 bases. DNA of the CDR3: TGTGCCAGCCGGAGCGAAGCGTCAACTAATGAAAAACTGTTTTTT. Its protein is CASRSEASTNEKLFF.

This chain connects TRBV7-7 to TRBJ2-1, with TRBD1 matching 7 bases. V trimming: 1 base; J trimming: 3 bases; junction bases outside the gene matches: 21. The CDR3 is made up of 21 amino acids. Per germline, CDR1 SSHAT and CDR2 FNYEAQ (reference sequence). CDR3 protein: CASSLVIRQQGLRWVYNEQFF. The DNA of the CDR3 is TGTGCCAGCAGCTTAGTTATCCGACAACAGGGGCTCCGCTGGGTCTACAATGAGCAGTTCTTC.

The J gene is TRBJ1-1, the V gene TRBV2, with 9 bases fitting TRBD1. The CDR3 has 15 residues. J was trimmed by 0 bases and V by 6 bases; bases with no gene match: 5. CDR1 SNHLY and CDR2 FYNNEI come from the germline V gene. The CDR3 loop is CASRRNRGLNTEAFF. CDR3 nucleotide sequence: TGTGCCAGCAGGCGTAACAGGGGGCTGAACACTGAAGCTTTCTTT.

The V call is TRBV9, the J call TRBJ2-7; possibly TRBD2 for D (6 bases). This CDR3 is built from 15 residues. Trimming took 2 bases from V and 3 from J, leaving 15 bases between them. Germline V gene sequence: CDR1 SGDLS, CDR2 YYNGEE. The CDR3: CASSVEGTASYEQYF. CDR3 in DNA: TGTGCCAGCAGCGTTGAAGGGACTGCCAGCTACGAGCAGTACTTC.

The rearrangement uses TRBV4-1 and TRBJ2-5; D possibly corresponds to TRBD1 (7 bases). Trimming pared 5 bases from V and 1 base from J, leaving 14 bases between. Germline CDR1 is MGHRA and CDR2 is YSYEKL. CDR3 length equals 15 residues. The CDR3 sequence: CASSWGDSFQETQYF. The CDR3 DNA sequence: TGCGCCAGCAGCTGGGGGGACAGTTTCCAAGAGACCCAGTACTTC.

The chain links TRBV11-2 to TRBJ2-1, with 12 bases matching TRBD2. Unmatched junction bases numbered 2, after V lost 3 bases and J lost 5 bases. CDR1 is SGHAT, CDR2 FQNNGV, per germline. The length of the CDR3 is 15 residues. CDR3 loop: CASSLTSGGDNEQFF. The CDR3 nucleotides read TGTGCCAGCAGCTTGACTAGCGGGGGAGACAATGAGCAGTTCTTC.

This clone was seen just once. The CDR3 loop reads CASSLAGVIYEQYF. CDR3 nucleotides: TGTGCCAGCAGTTTAGCGGGAGTAATCTACGAGCAGTACTTC. The J gene is TRBJ2-7, the V gene TRBV27; TRBD2 matches at 7 bases. With V trimmed by 2 bases and J by 3 bases, 4 bases remained unmatched. This CDR3 region has 14 residues. Looked up from germline, CDR1 is MNHEY and CDR2 is SMNVEV (reference sequence).

This chain joins TRBV19 and TRBJ2-7, with no clear D. The CDR3 is made up of 10 amino acids. V dropped 6 bases and J dropped 5 bases, with 5 bases sitting between them. Germline V gene data show CDR1 as LNHDA and CDR2 as SQIVND (reference sequence). The DNA for the CDR3 is TGTGCCAGTAGGGGCGACGAGCAGTACTTC. Its protein product is CASRGDEQYF.

The chain recombines TRBV6-6 with TRBJ1-1, with D unresolved. Germline CDR1 and CDR2: MNHNY and SVGAGI (reference sequence). The CDR3 has 12 residues. The V end was cut by 6 bases, the J end by 0 bases, with 5 bases between. CDR3 region: CASRSLNTEAFF. CDR3 nucleotides: TGTGCCAGCAGAAGCCTGAACACTGAAGCTTTCTTT.

The chain uses TRBV9 and TRBJ1-1; TRBD1 matches 9 bases. J was trimmed by 4 bases and V by 3 bases; bases with no gene match: 10. The CDR3 spans 16 residues. CDR1 is SGDLS and CDR2 is YYNGEE in the germline V gene. CDR3 in DNA: TGTGCCAGCAGCGCGTCCGGGACAGGGAAAGGCACTGAAGCTTTCTTT. Its protein is CASSASGTGKGTEAFF. Based on the CDR3 plus reference TRBV9 and TRBJ1-1, the full variable domain is DSGVTQTPKHLITATGQRVTLRCSPRSGDLSVYWYQQSLDQGLQFLIQYYNGEERAKGNILERFSAQQFPDLHSELNLSSLELGDSALYFCASSASGTGKGTEAFFGQGTRLTVV.

The chain links TRBV6-6 to TRBJ2-7; 7 positions agree with TRBD1. The CDR3 covers 13 residues. Trimming at V came to 10 bases and at J to 4 bases, leaving 10 bases not matched to a gene. Germline V gene lookup returns CDR1 MNHNY and CDR2 SVGAGI (reference sequence). The CDR3 nucleotides are TGTGCCACCGGGACAGACATAACGTACGAGCAGTACTTC. As protein: CATGTDITYEQYF.

This sequence joins TRBV7-9 and TRBJ2-1, with 7 bases identical to TRBD1. The length of the CDR3 is 16 residues. The V segment lost 1 base and the J segment 0 bases; nucleotides outside the gene matches: 3. The germline CDR1 and CDR2 sequences are SEHNR and FQNEAQ (reference sequence). The chain's CDR3 is CASSLVGDSSYNEQFF. The CDR3 DNA is TGTGCCAGCAGCTTAGTCGGGGACAGCTCCTACAATGAGCAGTTCTTC.

The chain is built from TRBV13 and TRBJ2-1, with a tentative D call TRBD2 (5 bases). CDR3 length: 16 residues. The germline CDR1 and CDR2 sequences are PRHDT and FYEKMQ (reference sequence). V was pared by 4 bases and J by 0 bases, with 13 bases between. The CDR3 coding sequence is TGTGCCAGCAGCTCCCTTCGGGGAAGCTCCTACAATGAGCAGTTCTTC. It yields the protein CASSSLRGSSYNEQFF.

This chain links TRBV4-3 with TRBJ1-6; D not certain. The CDR3 loop spans 14 amino acids. CDR1 LGHNA and CDR2 YSLEER come from the germline V gene. V lost 4 bases to trimming and J lost 8 bases, with 12 bases between them. CDR3 sequence: CASSPGGAYSPLHF. The CDR3 nucleotides are TGCGCCAGCAGCCCTGGAGGAGCGTATTCACCCCTCCACTTT.